The 25 T cell receptor beta chains reported below all come from one sample, sequenced in a study of CD8+ T cells in alopecia areata. RNA, once extracted, was reverse transcribed into cDNA for use as the sequencing template. TCRdb's table, derived via immunoSEQ multiplex PCR, lists solely in-frame clones and lacks some. The sample holds 140,000 to 150,000 clones, over 45% seen once. Sequenced input: CD4+ T cells sorted from blood. The receptor source for this set is a human donor with alopecia areata.

The chain joins TRBV6-8 to TRBJ2-1; D tentatively fits TRBD1 or TRBD2 (5 bases each). The CDR3 has 16 residues. Germline V lookup: CDR1 MNHGY, CDR2 SAAAGT. Trimming cost V 5 bases and J 6 bases, with 20 bases left between them. CDR3 loop: CASSRGKDSGTNEQFF. The CDR3 DNA reads TGTGCCAGCAGTAGGGGAAAGGACTCGGGGACCAATGAGCAGTTCTTC.

The chain links TRBV7-8 to TRBJ2-1; D gene uncertain. With 3 bases removed from V and 3 bases from J, the gap between germline ends came to 3 bases. The length of the CDR3 is 12 residues. Germline CDR1 SGHVS, CDR2 FQNEAQ. CDR3 coding DNA: TGTGCCAGCAGCTTGAGCTACAATGAGCAGTTCTTC. It is translated as CASSLSYNEQFF. The full variable domain, its missing parts supplied by reference TRBV7-8 and TRBJ2-1, is GAGVSQSPRYKVAKRGQDVALRCDPISGHVSLFWYQQALGQGPEFLTYFQNEAQLDKSGLPSDRFFAERPEGSVSTLKIQRTQQEDSAVYLCASSLSYNEQFFGPGTRLTVL.

The chain couples TRBV5-1 to TRBJ2-2; D remains unclear. Germline V gene lookup returns CDR1 SGHRS and CDR2 YFSETQ. Trimming took off 6 bases at V and 5 bases at J, with 5 bases between the two ends. CDR3 length: 11 amino acids. CDR3 nucleotide sequence: TGCGCCAGCAAGGGAACCGGGGAGCTGTTTTTT. It translates to CASKGTGELFF. Variable domain in full (rest from reference TRBV5-1 and TRBJ2-2): KAGVTQTPRYLIKTRGQQVTLSCSPISGHRSVSWYQQTPGQGLQFLFEYFSETQRNKGNFPGRFSGRQFSNSRSEMNVSTLELGDSALYLCASKGTGELFFGEGSRLTVL.

The chain uses TRBV5-1 and TRBJ1-2; no clear D gene. Germline V lookup: CDR1 SGHRS, CDR2 YFSETQ. This CDR3 is built from 13 residues. Trimming took 1 base from V and 2 from J, leaving 6 bases between them. CDR3 DNA: TGCGCCAGCAGCTTGCGACTGAACTATGGCTACACCTTC. Amino acid sequence: CASSLRLNYGYTF. Full variable domain (rest looked up from reference TRBV5-1 and TRBJ1-2): KAGVTQTPRYLIKTRGQQVTLSCSPISGHRSVSWYQQTPGQGLQFLFEYFSETQRNKGNFPGRFSGRQFSNSRSEMNVSTLELGDSALYLCASSLRLNYGYTFGSGTRLTVV.

The chain couples TRBV9 to TRBJ2-7, with D tentatively TRBD1 (5 bases). CDR3 size: 14 residues. The germline V and J ends were trimmed by 3 bases and 0 bases, with 10 bases remaining between them. Per germline, CDR1 SGDLS and CDR2 YYNGEE. DNA of the CDR3: TGTGCCAGCAGCGGCCCAGGGTTCTCCTACGAGCAGTACTTC. Amino acid sequence: CASSGPGFSYEQYF.

The CDR3 loop is CASSFPGQNYEQYF. DNA for the CDR3: TGTGCCAGCAGTTTCCCGGGACAAAACTACGAGCAGTACTTC. This chain connects TRBV28 to TRBJ2-7, with D perhaps TRBD1 (6 bases). CDR3 length: 14 amino acids. CDR1 is MDHEN and CDR2 is SYDVKM in the germline V gene. The ends were cut back, 3 bases at V and 3 bases at J, with 12 bases in the middle.

The chain has TRBV5-1 and TRBJ2-3, with unresolved D. The germline CDR1 and CDR2 sequences are SGHRS and YFSETQ. The CDR3 loop spans 14 amino acids. Trimming removed 0 bases at V and 2 bases at J, with 7 bases between. The CDR3 region is CASSLVQITDTQYF. In DNA, the CDR3 is TGCGCCAGCAGCTTGGTGCAGATCACAGATACGCAGTATTTT.

The CDR3 DNA follows: TGTGCCATCAGGAGGACTCCGGGACTAGCGGGAGATGCGGGATGGGAGCAGTACTTC. This translates into CAIRRTPGLAGDAGWEQYF. This chain connects TRBV10-3 to TRBJ2-7; 14 bases line up with TRBD2. Germline CDR1 is ENHRY and CDR2 is SYGVKD. The ends lost 6 bases at V and 7 bases at J; junction bases unmatched: 20. The CDR3 contains 19 residues.

The chain is built from TRBV7-6 and TRBJ2-1; D unresolved. Germline assignment: CDR1 SGHVS and CDR2 FNYEAQ. Trimming took 5 bases from V and 8 from J, leaving 10 bases between them. The CDR3 has 12 amino acids. The CDR3 DNA sequence: TGTGCCAGCAGCCCGGCATGGGATGAGCAGTTCTTC. Its translation: CASSPAWDEQFF.

This clone came up once. The V and J genes are TRBV5-1 and TRBJ2-2, with D perhaps being TRBD1 or TRBD2 (5 bases each). This CDR3 region has 16 residues. V was shortened by 2 bases and J by 0 bases, with 11 bases between the two germline ends. Germline V lookup: CDR1 SGHRS, CDR2 YFSETQ. This CDR3 is CASSFTRGANTGELFF. CDR3 bases: TGCGCCAGCAGCTTTACTCGGGGCGCGAACACCGGGGAGCTGTTTTTT.

The chain joins TRBV5-1 to TRBJ2-1; a possible D gene is TRBD2 (6 bases). Trimming took 0 bases from V and 0 from J, leaving 10 bases between them. Germline V lookup: CDR1 SGHRS, CDR2 YFSETQ. The CDR3 is 16 amino acids. The DNA for the CDR3 is TGCGCCAGCAGCTTGGATCTGGGAGGCTCCTACAATGAGCAGTTCTTC. This sequence encodes CASSLDLGGSYNEQFF.

The chain has TRBV15 and TRBJ2-3, with D unclear. In germline, CDR1 is LNHNV, CDR2 YYDKDF (reference sequence). The CDR3 contains 13 residues. Between the trimmed V and J ends, which lost 0 bases and 5 bases, there was a span of 6 bases. CDR3 bases: TGTGCCACCAGCAGAGATCAGAAAGATACGCAGTATTTT. This encodes CATSRDQKDTQYF.

The table lists this clone with a few counts. The CDR3 DNA sequence: TGTGCCAGCTCACTCGACAGGGTGGTCTACGAGCAGTACTTC. It codes for CASSLDRVVYEQYF. The rearrangement uses TRBV18 and TRBJ2-7; 7 bases map to TRBD1. In germline, CDR1 is KGHSH, CDR2 LQKENI. This CDR3 comprises 14 residues. The J segment lost 3 bases and the V segment lost 4 bases, leaving 6 bases of the junction unmatched.

This rearrangement joins TRBV5-1 to TRBJ1-1, with D possibly matching TRBD1 (5 bases). Germline-derived CDR1 and CDR2 are SGHRS and YFSETQ. The CDR3 contains 14 residues. V was shortened by 4 bases and J by 0 bases, with 10 bases between the two germline ends. CDR3: CASSVGLLNTEAFF. The CDR3 nucleotides are TGCGCCAGCAGCGTGGGACTGCTGAACACTGAAGCTTTCTTT.

In its sample, this clone was seen a few times. The gene calls are TRBV7-2 and TRBJ2-7; tentatively, D is TRBD2 (6 bases). Germline assignment: CDR1 SGHTA and CDR2 FQGNSA. This CDR3 spans 15 amino acids. Trimming pared 5 bases from V and 11 bases from J, leaving 25 bases between. The CDR3, as DNA: TGTGCCAGCAGCCCAGCGGGTACTAGTTTCCGGGCAAAGTACTTC. Translating gives CASSPAGTSFRAKYF.

A few counts support this clone. V gene TRBV4-1 combines with J gene TRBJ2-4; 8 bases match TRBD1. The CDR3 length is 17 residues. J was trimmed by 2 bases and V by 8 bases; bases with no gene match: 14. Germline V CDR1 and CDR2: MGHRA, YSYEKL. The CDR3 loop reads CASASPGQGSPKNIQYF. The CDR3 DNA reads as TGCGCCAGCGCCTCCCCTGGACAGGGATCTCCCAAAAACATTCAGTACTTC.

This clone was counted a single time. This chain uses TRBV27 with TRBJ2-7, with 8 nucleotides matching TRBD2. The germline CDR1 and CDR2 sequences are MNHEY and SMNVEV (reference sequence). The V segment lost 8 bases and the J segment 2 bases; nucleotides outside the gene matches: 8. The CDR3 contains 14 residues. For the CDR3, the DNA is TGTGCCAGCGGATTAGCGGGAAAACCCTACGAGCAGTACTTC. This sequence encodes CASGLAGKPYEQYF.

This clone was seen a handful of times. The V call is TRBV7-9, the J call TRBJ2-5; TRBD2 agrees at 12 bases. In germline, CDR1 is SEHNR, CDR2 FQNEAQ (reference sequence). This CDR3 is 16 amino acids long. V gave up 5 bases and J gave up 2 bases; unmatched junction bases: 6. The CDR3 sequence is CASSLQTSGGQETQYF. The CDR3 nucleotides are TGTGCCAGCAGCCTCCAGACTAGCGGGGGTCAAGAGACCCAGTACTTC.

V is TRBV28 and J is TRBJ2-2, with D possibly matching TRBD2 (6 bases). Germline loops: CDR1 MDHEN, CDR2 SYDVKM. CDR3 length: 16 amino acids. With 6 bases removed from V and 5 bases from J, the gap between germline ends came to 19 bases. In nucleotides, the CDR3 is TGTGCCAGCAGCCCCCGCCGGGGGAGAGGTACCGGGGAGCTGTTTTTT. It specifies CASSPRRGRGTGELFF.

The chain uses TRBV13 and TRBJ2-4, with D maybe TRBD2 (5 bases). The CDR3 covers 15 residues. V lost 0 bases and J lost 0, with 6 bases in between. CDR1 is PRHDT and CDR2 is FYEKMQ in the germline V gene (reference sequence). In DNA form, the CDR3 reads TGTGCCAGCAGCTTAGGTGGACTAGCCAAAAACATTCAGTACTTC. Its translation: CASSLGGLAKNIQYF.

The chain joins TRBV7-2 to TRBJ2-4; D is unresolved. CDR3 length equals 13 residues. Germline V gene sequence: CDR1 SGHTA, CDR2 FQGNSA. Trimming shortened V by 5 bases and J by 4 bases, and 9 bases separated the two germline ends. CDR3 region: CASSPSRKNIQYF. DNA for the CDR3: TGTGCCAGCAGCCCTAGTCGGAAAAACATTCAGTACTTC.

V and J are TRBV5-1 and TRBJ2-7; 9 nucleotides agree with TRBD1. The J segment lost 6 bases and the V segment lost 4 bases, leaving 8 bases of the junction unmatched. Germline CDR1 is SGHRS and CDR2 is YFSETQ. This CDR3 is 14 amino acids long. The CDR3 reads CASSTRDRAIEQYF. In DNA form, the CDR3 reads TGCGCCAGCAGCACCCGGGACAGGGCCATCGAGCAGTACTTC.

This clone appeared a single time. The gene calls are TRBV9 and TRBJ2-7; D unclear. This CDR3 is 11 amino acids long. CDR1 and CDR2 (germline): SGDLS, YYNGEE. V lost 4 bases and J 3 bases, leaving 5 bases between the germline ends. The CDR3, as DNA: TGTGCCAGCAGCTTACACTACGAGCAGTACTTC. It yields the protein CASSLHYEQYF.

The V call is TRBV6-6, the J call TRBJ2-2, with a possible D match to TRBD2 (5 bases). V shed 8 bases and J shed 0 bases, with 10 bases lying between them. CDR3 length: 14 residues. Germline V lookup: CDR1 MNHNY, CDR2 SVGAGI (reference sequence). The CDR3 here is CASWQRSNTGELFF. DNA for the CDR3: TGTGCCAGCTGGCAGCGGTCGAACACCGGGGAGCTGTTTTTT.

This clone was observed a single time. The rearrangement joins TRBV4-1 to TRBJ2-3; no reliable D call. The CDR3 spans 15 residues. Trimming left V 5 bases short and J 1 base short, with 13 bases between. From germline, CDR1 is MGHRA and CDR2 YSYEKL. CDR3: CASSNAGLRTDTQYF. DNA of the CDR3: TGCGCCAGCAGCAACGCCGGGCTCCGCACAGATACGCAGTATTTT.